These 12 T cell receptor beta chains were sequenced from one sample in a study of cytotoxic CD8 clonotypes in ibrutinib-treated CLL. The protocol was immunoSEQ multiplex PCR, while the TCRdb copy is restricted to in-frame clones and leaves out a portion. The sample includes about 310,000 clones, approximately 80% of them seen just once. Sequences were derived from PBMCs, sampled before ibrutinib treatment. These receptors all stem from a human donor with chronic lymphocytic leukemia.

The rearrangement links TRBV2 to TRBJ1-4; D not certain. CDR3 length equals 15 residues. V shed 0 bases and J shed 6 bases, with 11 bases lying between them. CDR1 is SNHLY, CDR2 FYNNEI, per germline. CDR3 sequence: CASSEASTQYEKLFF. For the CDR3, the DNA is TGTGCCAGCAGTGAAGCGTCGACACAATATGAAAAACTGTTTTTT. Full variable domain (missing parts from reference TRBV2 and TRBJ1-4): EPEVTQTPSHQVTQMGQEVILRCVPISNHLYFYWYRQILGQKVEFLVSFYNNEISEKSEIFDDQFSVERPDGSNFTLKIRSTKLEDSAMYFCASSEASTQYEKLFFGSGTQLSVL.

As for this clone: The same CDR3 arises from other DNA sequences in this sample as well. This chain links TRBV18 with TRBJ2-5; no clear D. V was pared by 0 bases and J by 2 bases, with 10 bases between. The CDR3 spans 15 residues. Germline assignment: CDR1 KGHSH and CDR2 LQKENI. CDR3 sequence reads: CASSPPGQPQETQYF. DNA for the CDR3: TGTGCCAGCTCACCACCCGGGCAGCCACAAGAGACCCAGTACTTC.

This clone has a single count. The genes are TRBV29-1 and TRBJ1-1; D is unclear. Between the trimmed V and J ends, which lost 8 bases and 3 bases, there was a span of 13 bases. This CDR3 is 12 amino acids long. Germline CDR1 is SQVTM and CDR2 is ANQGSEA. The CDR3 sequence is CSSLVSDTEAFF. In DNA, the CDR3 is TGCAGCTCCCTCGTGTCTGACACTGAAGCTTTCTTT.

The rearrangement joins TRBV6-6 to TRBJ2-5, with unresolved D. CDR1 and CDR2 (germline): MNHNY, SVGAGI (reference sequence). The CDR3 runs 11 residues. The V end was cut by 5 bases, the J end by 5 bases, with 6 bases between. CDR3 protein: CASSVYETQYF. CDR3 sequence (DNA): TGTGCCAGCAGTGTATATGAGACCCAGTACTTC.

The CDR3 DNA sequence: TGTGCCAGCACCAAGCACCCTGACAGGTCCCACTACGAGCAGTACTTC. It encodes CASTKHPDRSHYEQYF. The chain uses TRBV27 and TRBJ2-7; D may be TRBD1 (6 bases). The CDR3 runs to 16 residues. Germline CDR1 MNHEY, CDR2 SMNVEV (reference sequence). V gave up 7 bases and J gave up 3 bases, with 22 bases separating them.

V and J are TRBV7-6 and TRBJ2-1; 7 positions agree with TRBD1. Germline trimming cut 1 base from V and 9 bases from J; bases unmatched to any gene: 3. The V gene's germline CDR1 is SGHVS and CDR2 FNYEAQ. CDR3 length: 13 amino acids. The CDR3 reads CASSLGQGAEQFF. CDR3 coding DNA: TGTGCCAGCAGCTTAGGACAGGGAGCTGAGCAGTTCTTC.

The CDR3 loop is CSVATRLGETQYF. CDR3 DNA sequence: TGCAGCGTTGCGACTAGGTTAGGAGAGACCCAGTACTTC. The chain carries TRBV29-1 and TRBJ2-5; possible D gene TRBD2, 6 bases. Germline V gene sequence: CDR1 SQVTM, CDR2 ANQGSEA. There are 13 residues in the CDR3. Trimming cost V 4 bases and J 4 bases, with 13 bases left between them.

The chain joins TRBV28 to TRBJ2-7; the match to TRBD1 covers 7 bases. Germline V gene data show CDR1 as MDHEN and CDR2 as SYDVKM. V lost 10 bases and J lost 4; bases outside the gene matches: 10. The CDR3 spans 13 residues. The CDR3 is CATPQGQIYEQYF. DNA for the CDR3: TGTGCCACCCCCCAGGGACAGATATACGAGCAGTACTTC.

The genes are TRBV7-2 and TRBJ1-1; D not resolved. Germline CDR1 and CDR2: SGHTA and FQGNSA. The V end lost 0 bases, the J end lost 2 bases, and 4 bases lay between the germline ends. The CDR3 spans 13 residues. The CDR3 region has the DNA TGTGCCAGCAGCTTAGCCAGAAACACTGAAGCTTTCTTT. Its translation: CASSLARNTEAFF.

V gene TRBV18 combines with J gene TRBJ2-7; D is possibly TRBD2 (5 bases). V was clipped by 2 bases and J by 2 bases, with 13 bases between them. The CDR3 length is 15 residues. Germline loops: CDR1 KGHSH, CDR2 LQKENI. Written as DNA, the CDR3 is TGTGCCAGCTCACCAGTTTTAGCGCCAGCCTACGAGCAGTACTTC. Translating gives CASSPVLAPAYEQYF.

The CDR3 DNA sequence: TGTGCCAGCAGCATAGGGACAGCGACCTATGGCTACACCTTC. The encoded protein is CASSIGTATYGYTF. This chain joins TRBV7-9 and TRBJ1-2; 7 nucleotides align to TRBD1. The CDR3 has 14 residues. Trimming cost V 5 bases and J 4 bases; bases outside gene matches: 7. Germline lookup yields CDR1 SEHNR and CDR2 FQNEAQ (reference sequence).

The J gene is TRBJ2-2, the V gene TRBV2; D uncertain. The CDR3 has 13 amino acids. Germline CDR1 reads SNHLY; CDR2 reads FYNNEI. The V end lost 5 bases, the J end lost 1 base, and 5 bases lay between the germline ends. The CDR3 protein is CASSRMNTGELFF. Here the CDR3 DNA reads TGTGCCAGCAGTAGAATGAACACCGGGGAGCTGTTTTTT.